A single sample gave rise to the 13 T cell receptor beta chains below, sequenced in a study of T cell responses to AZD1222 COVID-19 vaccine. Sequenced by immunoSEQ multiplex PCR; TCRdb stores in-frame clones only, minus some. This table has about 120,000 clones, 92% appearing once. The sample was peripheral blood, taken 28 days after the second AZD1222 dose. These receptors came from an adult who received the AZD1222 COVID-19 vaccine.

V is TRBV5-1 and J is TRBJ1-1; unclear D gene. The CDR3 is made up of 13 amino acids. Germline CDR1 SGHRS, CDR2 YFSETQ. V gave up 2 bases and J gave up 0 bases, with 5 bases separating them. CDR3 in DNA: TGCGCCAGCAGCTTTGGGATGAACACTGAAGCTTTCTTT. It is translated as CASSFGMNTEAFF.

V usage is TRBV24-1 and J usage is TRBJ2-7, with D maybe TRBD1 (5 bases). This CDR3 spans 12 amino acids. Looked up from germline, CDR1 is KGHDR and CDR2 is SFDVKD. Trimming shortened V by 4 bases and J by 7 bases, and 10 bases separated the two germline ends. The CDR3 DNA sequence: TGTGCCACCAGTGACCAGGGTGGGGAGCAGTACTTC. Protein sequence: CATSDQGGEQYF.

The V gene is TRBV5-1, the J gene TRBJ1-2; D unresolved. The germline V gene has CDR1 SGHRS and CDR2 YFSETQ. V was pared by 0 bases and J by 7 bases, with 13 bases between. This CDR3 comprises 14 residues. CDR3 bases: TGCGCCAGCAGCTTGGGTGGAATCCAACCTGGCTACACCTTC. Its translation: CASSLGGIQPGYTF. The entire variable domain, with the rest obtained from reference TRBV5-1 and TRBJ1-2, is as follows: KAGVTQTPRYLIKTRGQQVTLSCSPISGHRSVSWYQQTPGQGLQFLFEYFSETQRNKGNFPGRFSGRQFSNSRSEMNVSTLELGDSALYLCASSLGGIQPGYTFGSGTRLTVV.

The rearrangement joins TRBV2 to TRBJ2-7; 8 bases match TRBD2. V dropped 6 bases and J dropped 0; count of bases not matched to a gene: 7. This CDR3 spans 15 amino acids. Germline V lookup: CDR1 SNHLY, CDR2 FYNNEI. The CDR3 here is CASSPGLVISYEQYF. The CDR3 DNA follows: TGTGCCAGCAGCCCGGGACTAGTAATCTCCTACGAGCAGTACTTC.

V and J are TRBV28 and TRBJ2-1; TRBD2 aligns across 13 bases. V lost 3 bases and J lost 0; bases outside the gene matches: 8. Germline values: CDR1 MDHEN, CDR2 SYDVKM. The CDR3 spans 19 residues. The CDR3 protein is CASSFPGLAGTISYNEQFF. As DNA, the CDR3 is TGTGCCAGCAGTTTCCCGGGACTAGCGGGGACCATCTCCTACAATGAGCAGTTCTTC.

The chain joins TRBV5-1 to TRBJ2-7; TRBD1 matches at 7 bases. J gave up 2 bases and V 0 bases, and 2 bases lay outside the gene matches. Germline lookup yields CDR1 SGHRS and CDR2 YFSETQ. The CDR3 runs to 14 residues. The CDR3 DNA follows: TGCGCCAGCAGCTTGGGACAGGGAGCCTACGAGCAGTACTTC. This translates into CASSLGQGAYEQYF.

In its sample, this clone was seen a few times. The V call is TRBV19, the J call TRBJ1-2, with D possibly being TRBD1 (5 bases). V was shortened by 4 bases and J by 3 bases, with 12 bases between the two germline ends. In germline, CDR1 is LNHDA, CDR2 SQIVND (reference sequence). CDR3 size: 14 residues. CDR3 sequence: CASSNMGRDYGYTF. The CDR3, as DNA: TGTGCCAGTAGTAATATGGGACGTGACTATGGCTACACCTTC. Combining the CDR3 with reference TRBV19 and TRBJ1-2 gives the whole variable domain DGGITQSPKYLFRKEGQNVTLSCEQNLNHDAMYWYRQDPGQGLRLIYYSQIVNDFQKGDIAEGYSVSREKKESFPLTVTSAQKNPTAFYLCASSNMGRDYGYTFGSGTRLTVV.

The CDR3 reads CASEAQQGSNQPQHF. The CDR3 region has the DNA TGTGCCAGCGAAGCTCAGCAGGGGTCGAATCAGCCCCAGCATTTT. The chain recombines TRBV2 with TRBJ1-5; TRBD1 is a possible D gene (6 bases). Germline V lookup: CDR1 SNHLY, CDR2 FYNNEI. V lost 8 bases to trimming and J lost 4 bases, with 18 bases between them. This CDR3 is built from 15 residues.

This clone was detected a few times. This chain links TRBV9 with TRBJ1-2; 9 nucleotides align to TRBD1. V trimming: 4 bases; J trimming: 7 bases; junction bases outside the gene matches: 5. Looked up from germline, CDR1 is SGDLS and CDR2 is YYNGEE. The CDR3 runs 13 residues. The CDR3 DNA reads TGTGCCAGCAGCCGGGACAGGGCGGCTGGCTACACCTTC. Its protein product is CASSRDRAAGYTF.

This clone is classed as medium-sized. The chain employs TRBV29-1 and TRBJ2-7, with 7 bases identical to TRBD2. The junction had 12 bases not matched to a gene; V was cut back by 1 base and J by 3 bases. This CDR3 is 16 amino acids long. CDR1 and CDR2 (germline): SQVTM, ANQGSEA. In DNA form, the CDR3 reads TGCAGCGTTGAAGGCGCGGGGGACGTTGGTTACTACGAGCAGTACTTC. Its protein product is CSVEGAGDVGYYEQYF.

The V gene is TRBV5-4, the J gene TRBJ1-2; D is ambiguous. The ends were cut back, 0 bases at V and 7 bases at J, with 13 bases in the middle. The length of the CDR3 is 14 residues. The germline V gene encodes CDR1 SGHNT and CDR2 YYREEE (reference sequence). The CDR3 bases are TGTGCCAGCAGCTTGGTAGACGCGCGGGGTGGCTACACCTTC. It translates to CASSLVDARGGYTF.

V is TRBV19 and J is TRBJ1-2; 7 nucleotides agree with TRBD1. CDR3 length equals 16 residues. Germline CDR1 reads LNHDA; CDR2 reads SQIVND (reference sequence). The V and J ends lost 4 bases and 6 bases, in that order; junction bases with no gene match: 14. The CDR3: CASSRGTVTGYDGYTF. The CDR3 nucleotides read TGTGCCAGTAGTAGGGGAACTGTGACAGGGTATGATGGCTACACCTTC.

This chain joins TRBV24-1 and TRBJ1-2; D is ambiguous. The CDR3 totals 11 residues. CDR1 is KGHDR, CDR2 SFDVKD, per germline. Trimming stripped 4 bases from V and 5 bases from J, with 4 bases between. The CDR3 loop reads CATSDLYGYTF. CDR3 sequence (DNA): TGTGCCACCAGTGACCTGTATGGCTACACCTTC.